This TCR beta chain was recovered during a study of control samples from healthy donors and cancer patients. This table comes from immunoSEQ multiplex PCR, and its TCRdb copy is limited to in-frame clones, with some not included. Of 130,000 or so clones in the sample, approximately 92% were seen once. Trimming removed 1 base from V and 7 bases from J, with 8 bases in between. CDR1 and CDR2 (germline): SEHNR, FQNEAQ (reference sequence). CDR3 length equals 14 residues. Sequencing used blood. The clonotype comes from a man younger than 35 in good health. The rearrangement uses TRBV7-9 and TRBJ1-6; no reliable D call. For the CDR3, the DNA is TGTGCCAGCAGCTTAGACAGTCGGAATTCACCCCTCCACTTT. It codes for CASSLDSRNSPLHF. Full variable domain (outside the CDR3, taken from reference TRBV7-9 and TRBJ1-6): DTGVSQNPRHKITKRGQNVTFRCDPISEHNRLYWYRQTLGQGPEFLTYFQNEAQLEKSRLLSDRFSAERPKGSFSTLEIQRTEQGDSAMYLCASSLDSRNSPLHFGNGTRLTVT.